This is a list of T cell receptor beta chains from one sample in a study of CD4 T cells in relation to SARS-CoV-2 and coronaviruses. Profiling relied on immunoSEQ multiplex PCR, and the TCRdb table lists in-frame clones only, not all of them. The table has 55,000 to 75,000 clones, around 86% seen once. The sample comprised memory CD4+ T cells from PBMCs. All receptors derive from a human donor in good health. CDR3s include the opening cysteine and the closing phenylalanine or tryptophan. The D gene is left open where the match is weak. Clone size, where shown, is once, few, many, or a class for clones that have expanded.

j_gene: TRBJ1-2; abundance: -; d_gene: -; v_gene: TRBV27; CDR3nt: TGTGCCAGCAAAGGGGCAGGGGATTGGAATGGCTACACCTTC; CDR3aa: CASKGAGDWNGYTF
j_gene: TRBJ2-1; abundance: -; d_gene: -; v_gene: TRBV3-1/TRBV3-2; CDR3nt: TGTGCCAGCAGCCACCTACTAGTGAATGAGCAGTTCTTC; CDR3aa: CASSHLLVNEQFF
j_gene: TRBJ1-2; abundance: -; d_gene: -; v_gene: TRBV19; CDR3nt: TGTGCCAGTAGTAGGCCGCTAGAAGCTAACTATGGCTACACCTTC; CDR3aa: CASSRPLEANYGYTF
j_gene: TRBJ1-3; abundance: -; d_gene: -; v_gene: TRBV5-1; CDR3nt: TGCGCCAGTAGAACCTTCTCTGGAAACACCATATATTTT; CDR3aa: CASRTFSGNTIYF
j_gene: TRBJ1-5; abundance: -; d_gene: TRBD1; v_gene: TRBV30; CDR3nt: TGTGCCCTTACGACAGGGCCAAGCAATCAGCCCCAGCATTTT; CDR3aa: CALTTGPSNQPQHF
j_gene: TRBJ1-5; abundance: -; d_gene: TRBD1; v_gene: TRBV5-1; CDR3nt: TGCGCCAGCAGCTTCGGACAGGGAGAACAGCCCCAGCATTTT; CDR3aa: CASSFGQGEQPQHF
j_gene: TRBJ2-7; abundance: -; d_gene: -; v_gene: TRBV5-6; CDR3nt: TGTGCCAGCAGCTTGGGACAAGCGGGCGAGCAGTACTTC; CDR3aa: CASSLGQAGEQYF
j_gene: TRBJ2-7; abundance: once; d_gene: -; v_gene: TRBV5-1; CDR3nt: TGCGCCAGCAGCTCCACTAGTGGGGGGGCCTTAGAGCAGTACTTC; CDR3aa: CASSSTSGGALEQYF
j_gene: TRBJ2-2; abundance: once; d_gene: -; v_gene: TRBV7-7; CDR3nt: TGTGCTAGCAGCTTAAAAGTCCGGGGAACCGGGGAGCTGTTTTTT; CDR3aa: CASSLKVRGTGELFF
j_gene: TRBJ2-1; abundance: -; d_gene: -; v_gene: TRBV28; CDR3nt: TGTGCCAGCAGTTTATCAGGACAGTACAATGAGCAGTTCTTC; CDR3aa: CASSLSGQYNEQFF
j_gene: TRBJ1-2; abundance: once; d_gene: -; v_gene: TRBV28; CDR3nt: TGTGCCAGCGGACTCTGGGGCTATGGCTACACCTTC; CDR3aa: CASGLWGYGYTF
j_gene: TRBJ2-2; abundance: -; d_gene: TRBD1; v_gene: TRBV2; CDR3nt: TGTGCCAGCAAGAACAGGGGGAACACCGGGGAGCTGTTTTTT; CDR3aa: CASKNRGNTGELFF
j_gene: TRBJ2-5; abundance: -; d_gene: -; v_gene: TRBV29-1; CDR3nt: TGCAGCGTTGAGGAAGCTACAGGGATTGAGACCCAGTACTTC; CDR3aa: CSVEEATGIETQYF
j_gene: TRBJ2-2; abundance: -; d_gene: -; v_gene: TRBV4-3; CDR3nt: TGCGCCAGCAGCCAAGATACCGGGACAACGAACACCGGGGAGCTGTTTTTT; CDR3aa: CASSQDTGTTNTGELFF
j_gene: TRBJ1-2; abundance: -; d_gene: TRBD1; v_gene: TRBV3-1/TRBV3-2; CDR3nt: TGTGCCAGCAGCCACCGGGACAGGGGGCATGGCTACACCTTC; CDR3aa: CASSHRDRGHGYTF
j_gene: TRBJ2-2; abundance: -; d_gene: TRBD2; v_gene: TRBV10-3; CDR3nt: TGTGCCATCAGGGGGACTAGCGGGACCGGCTCCGCCGGGGAGCTGTTTTTT; CDR3aa: CAIRGTSGTGSAGELFF
j_gene: TRBJ1-4; abundance: -; d_gene: TRBD1; v_gene: TRBV18; CDR3nt: TGTGCCAGCTCACTTCAGACAGGGGGCGGTGAAAAACTGTTTTTT; CDR3aa: CASSLQTGGGEKLFF
j_gene: TRBJ2-3; abundance: -; d_gene: TRBD1; v_gene: TRBV7-2; CDR3nt: TGTGCCAGCAGCCCTGACAGGGCCAAAGCGGTAGATACGCAGTATTTT; CDR3aa: CASSPDRAKAVDTQYF
j_gene: TRBJ2-7; abundance: -; d_gene: -; v_gene: TRBV21-1; CDR3nt: TGTGCAACAGCAGGGAAAGGCGAGCAGTACTTC; CDR3aa: CATAGKGEQYF
j_gene: TRBJ1-4; abundance: -; d_gene: -; v_gene: TRBV29-1; CDR3nt: TGCAGCGTTACCGGGACTTATAATGAAAAACTGTTTTTT; CDR3aa: CSVTGTYNEKLFF
j_gene: TRBJ2-3; abundance: -; d_gene: TRBD2; v_gene: TRBV27; CDR3nt: TGTGCCAGCAGTGCTAGCGGGGATACGCAGTATTTT; CDR3aa: CASSASGDTQYF
j_gene: TRBJ1-2; abundance: -; d_gene: TRBD1; v_gene: TRBV29-1; CDR3nt: TGCAGCGTTTATTTTTCCCCCGGGACAGGGGGGGATGGCTACACCTTC; CDR3aa: CSVYFSPGTGGDGYTF
j_gene: TRBJ2-5; abundance: -; d_gene: TRBD2; v_gene: TRBV5-4; CDR3nt: TGTGCCAGCAGCTTGGTTGCGGGGGGGCCAGAGACCCAGTACTTC; CDR3aa: CASSLVAGGPETQYF
j_gene: TRBJ1-1; abundance: once; d_gene: -; v_gene: TRBV3-1/TRBV3-2; CDR3nt: TGTGCCAGCAAGCGAACCGAGGGGACGAACACTGAAGCTTTCTTT; CDR3aa: CASKRTEGTNTEAFF
j_gene: TRBJ1-1; abundance: -; d_gene: -; v_gene: TRBV7-2; CDR3nt: TGTGCCAGCAGCCTCAGTCCGGGGAACACTGAAGCTTTCTTT; CDR3aa: CASSLSPGNTEAFF
j_gene: TRBJ2-3; abundance: -; d_gene: TRBD2; v_gene: TRBV9; CDR3nt: TGTGCCAGCAGCTCAGCAACTAGCGGGGGGCCAAATACGCAGTATTTT; CDR3aa: CASSSATSGGPNTQYF
j_gene: TRBJ1-3; abundance: few; d_gene: -; v_gene: TRBV7-9; CDR3nt: TGTGCCAGCAGCTTAGCAGGCAGCTACTCTGGAAACACCATATATTTT; CDR3aa: CASSLAGSYSGNTIYF